This T cell receptor beta chain was profiled in a study of cytomegalovirus exposure and HLA in healthy donors. This clone was observed a handful of times. PCR used 60 Vbeta primers and 13 Jbeta primers. Only in-frame clones appear in the TCRdb table, and some are missing; sequencing was by immunoSEQ multiplex PCR. The table has 95,000 to 110,000 clones, around 10% seen once. The CDR3 extends over 14 amino acids. V lost 3 bases to trimming and J lost 1 base, with 10 bases between them. Germline V CDR1 and CDR2: MGHRA, YSYEKL. The chain uses TRBV4-1 and TRBJ2-7, with TRBD2 as a possible D gene (5 bases). Material for sequencing was PBMCs. This clonotype was obtained from a man in his forties in good health and CMV-seropositive. The CDR3 loop reads CASSQMGESYEQYF. CDR3 sequence (DNA): TGCGCCAGCAGCCAGATGGGAGAGTCCTACGAGCAGTACTTC.